These 17 T cell receptor beta chains were all obtained from the same sample, sequenced in a study of T cells in Graves' hyperthyroidism and ophthalmopathy. TCR beta CDR3 region amplification was performed from RNA transcripts. The HTBI set primed first-round TCR CDR3 RT-PCR. A single record per CDR3 protein comes from TCRdb applying MiXCR to the multiplex PCR reads. The table includes 45,000 to 75,000 distinct CDR3 sequences, 49% detected once. Sequencing was carried out using blood. These receptors all come from a woman aged 25 to 39 with Graves' ophthalmopathy.

This clonotype appeared a single time. Being one base from a much bigger clone, this may be a read error. The final CDR3 position lacks the conserved phenylalanine or tryptophan, pointing to a likely read error. In DNA form, the CDR3 reads TGTGCCAGCAGCTTAGCCGGCAGCCAAGGGACCCAGTACCTC. Residues: CASSLAGSQGTQYL. The gene calls are TRBV3-1 and TRBJ2-5; D unresolved. Germline V gene data show CDR1 as LGHDT and CDR2 as YNNKEL (reference sequence). The CDR3 runs to 14 residues.

This clonotype was recorded many times. V usage is TRBV10-1 and J usage is TRBJ2-2; D possibly uses TRBD1 or TRBD2 (5 bases each). The CDR3 is 14 amino acids. The V end was cut by 2 bases, the J end by 3 bases, with 7 bases between. Per germline, CDR1 WNHNN and CDR2 SYGVQD (reference sequence). The CDR3 is CASSEVGDTGELFF. The DNA for the CDR3 is TGCGCCAGCAGTGAGGTGGGGGACACCGGGGAGCTGTTTTTT.

As to this clonotype: Because the CDR3 is missing its conserved closing phenylalanine or tryptophan, this is likely a read error. This chain joins TRBV4-1 and TRBJ2-5; tentatively, D is TRBD2 (5 bases). Germline V gene lookup returns CDR1 MGHRA and CDR2 YSYEKL. The V gene lost 1 base and the J gene lost 1 base, with 16 bases spanning the gap. The CDR3 loop spans 17 amino acids. This CDR3 is CASSQGTSGRGQETQYV. Here the CDR3 DNA reads TGCGCCAGCAGCCAAGGGACGAGCGGACGAGGCCAAGAGACCCAGTACGTC.

This clonotype was seen more than once but under ten times. V usage is TRBV30 and J usage is TRBJ1-2; no reliable D call. Trimming left V 0 bases short and J 5 bases short, with 13 bases between. CDR3 length: 14 amino acids. Germline V gene data show CDR1 as GTSNPN and CDR2 as SVGIG (reference sequence). In DNA form, the CDR3 reads TGTGCCTGGAGTGTACAGCCCAGACGGTATGGCTACACCTTC. Amino acid sequence: CAWSVQPRRYGYTF. The full variable domain, with the rest looked up from reference TRBV30 and TRBJ1-2, is SQTIHQWPATLVQPVGSPLSLECTVEGTSNPNLYWYRQAAGRGLQLLFYSVGIGQISSEVPQNLSASRPQDRQFILSSKKLLLSDSGFYLCAWSVQPRRYGYTFGSGTRLTVV.

The rearrangement uses TRBV9 and TRBJ2-7, with a tentative D call TRBD2 (6 bases). Trimming cost V 3 bases and J 6 bases, with 19 bases left between them. From germline, CDR1 is SGDLS and CDR2 YYNGEE. This CDR3 is 15 amino acids long. The CDR3 here is CASSALPGRGSEQYF. The CDR3 DNA sequence: TGTGCCAGCAGCGCCCTGCCGGGACGGGGGTCCGAGCAGTACTTC.

This clonotype showed up many times. V and J are TRBV7-9 and TRBJ2-7; D gene uncertain. Looked up from germline, CDR1 is SEHNR and CDR2 is FQNEAQ (reference sequence). CDR3 size: 11 residues. The ends were cut back, 5 bases at V and 6 bases at J, with 8 bases in the middle. CDR3: CASSTSGEQYF. CDR3 bases: TGTGCCAGCAGCACCTCCGGCGAGCAGTACTTC.

The chain couples TRBV29-1 to TRBJ1-2; D possibly corresponds to TRBD1 (5 bases). The V gene lost 6 bases and the J gene lost 2 bases, with 19 bases spanning the gap. The CDR3 spans 15 residues. Germline loops: CDR1 SQVTM, CDR2 ANQGSEA. CDR3 DNA: TGCAGCGTGATGGGGGGTGGGGCGCCCAACTATGGCTACACCTTC. It codes for CSVMGGGAPNYGYTF. The complete variable domain, with remaining parts taken from reference TRBV29-1 and TRBJ1-2, reads SAVISQKPSRDICQRGTSLTIQCQVDSQVTMMFWYRQQPGQSLTLIATANQGSEATYESGFVIDKFPISRPNLTFSTLTVSNMSPEDSSIYLCSVMGGGAPNYGYTFGSGTRLTVV.

The table lists this clonotype with many counts. The chain uses TRBV3-1 and TRBJ1-4, with no clear D. This CDR3 has 13 residues. The germline V and J ends were trimmed by 0 bases and 11 bases, with 10 bases remaining between them. Germline loops: CDR1 LGHDT, CDR2 YNNKEL (reference sequence). The CDR3 bases are TGTGCCAGCAGCCAAGATATGAGAGGGAAACTGTTTTTT. This encodes CASSQDMRGKLFF. The full variable domain, rest sourced from reference TRBV3-1 and TRBJ1-4, is DTAVSQTPKYLVTQMGNDKSIKCEQNLGHDTMYWYKQDSKKFLKIMFSYNNKELIINETVPNRFSPKSPDKAHLNLHINSLELGDSAVYFCASSQDMRGKLFFGSGTQLSVL.

The V call is TRBV5-1, the J call TRBJ2-5; either TRBD1 or TRBD2 may fit D (5 bases each). Deletions cut 4 bases from V and 3 bases from J, with 10 bases between. The CDR3 runs to 13 residues. CDR1 is SGHRS, CDR2 YFSETQ, per germline. This chain's CDR3 is CASSTGTEETQYF. The DNA of the CDR3 is TGCGCCAGCAGCACGGGGACGGAAGAGACCCAGTACTTC.

Comments on this clonotype: The conserved final phenylalanine or tryptophan is absent from the CDR3, which likely points to a read error. The chain couples TRBV10-2 to TRBJ1-2; a weak D match, TRBD1 (5 bases). Trimming removed 3 bases at V and 4 bases at J, with 15 bases between. Germline CDR1 and CDR2: WSHSY and SAAADI. There are 15 residues in the CDR3. The CDR3 region is CASSDSSQGSYGYTL. The CDR3 DNA sequence: TGCGCCAGCAGTGACTCGAGTCAGGGATCCTATGGCTACACCCTC.

There are many counts of this clonotype. This chain connects TRBV11-3 to TRBJ2-1; 8 bases map to TRBD2. This CDR3 has 15 residues. Germline assignment: CDR1 SGHNT and CDR2 YENEEA. V shed 5 bases, J shed 4 bases, and the junction held 7 bases outside the gene matches. Here the CDR3 DNA reads TGTGCCAGCAGCGGTACTAGCGGAAATTACAATGAGCAGTTCTTC. Protein: CASSGTSGNYNEQFF.

This clonotype occurred once. The rearrangement links TRBV20-1 to TRBJ2-7; TRBD2 might be the D (5 bases). The germline V gene encodes CDR1 DFQATT and CDR2 SNEGSKA (reference sequence). This CDR3 spans 12 amino acids. V gave up 2 bases and J gave up 6 bases, with 11 bases separating them. In nucleotides, the CDR3 is TGCAGTGCTAGACGGTTAGCGTCCGAGCAGTACTTC. Amino acids: CSARRLASEQYF.

This clonotype was counted at least ten times. The genes are TRBV20-1 and TRBJ1-2, with D uncertain. The CDR3 contains 14 residues. The V gene's germline CDR1 is DFQATT and CDR2 SNEGSKA (reference sequence). With 5 bases removed from V and 0 bases from J, the gap between germline ends came to 13 bases. The CDR3 nucleotides are TGCAGTGCTCGAGGAAGCTACCCTAACTATGGCTACACCTTC. The encoded protein is CSARGSYPNYGYTF.

In regard to this clonotype: The junction departs from the called germline gene at one end, perhaps through a read error. The genes are TRBV9 and TRBJ1-6; no reliable D call. The CDR3 is made up of 13 amino acids. The germline gives CDR1 SGDLS, CDR2 YYNGEE. CDR3 in amino acids: CASIVDWDTPLHF. DNA for the CDR3: TGTGCCAGCATCGTAGACTGGGATACACCCCTCCACTTT. The variable domain in full, with the rest retrieved from reference TRBV9 and TRBJ1-6, is DSGVTQTPKHLITATGQRVTLRCSPRSGDLSVYWYQQSLDQGLQFLIQYYNGEERAKGNILERFSAQQFPDLHSELNLSSLELGDSALYFCASIVDWDTPLHFGNGTRLTVT.

The CDR3 region has the DNA TGTGCCAGCAGGAAACCCAGGGGGACTAGCGGGAGAGAGCAGACCCAGTACTTC. This translates into CASRKPRGTSGREQTQYF. The chain joins TRBV2 to TRBJ2-5, with 14 bases matching TRBD2. V shed 6 bases and J 6 bases; nucleotides not matched to a gene: 15. Germline loops: CDR1 SNHLY, CDR2 FYNNEI. The CDR3 length is 18 residues.

The V call is TRBV7-8, the J call TRBJ2-5; 8 bases map to TRBD1. Per the germline V gene, CDR1 is SGHVS and CDR2 is FQNEAQ. The CDR3 is 14 residues long. V shed 3 bases and J 7 bases; nucleotides not matched to a gene: 7. CDR3 protein: CASSFRGLHGTQYF. In DNA form, the CDR3 reads TGTGCCAGCAGCTTCAGGGGGCTTCATGGGACCCAGTACTTC.

Remarks on this clonotype: Since a much larger clone is just one base distant, this may be a read error. The rearrangement uses TRBV28 and TRBJ1-1; D unresolved. V lost 6 bases, J lost 10 bases, and 9 bases lay in between. Germline CDR1 is MDHEN and CDR2 is SYDVKM. The CDR3 length is 10 residues. CDR3 coding DNA: TGTGCCAGCAGCGACTTTGGAGCTTTCTTT. Its translation is CASSDFGAFF.